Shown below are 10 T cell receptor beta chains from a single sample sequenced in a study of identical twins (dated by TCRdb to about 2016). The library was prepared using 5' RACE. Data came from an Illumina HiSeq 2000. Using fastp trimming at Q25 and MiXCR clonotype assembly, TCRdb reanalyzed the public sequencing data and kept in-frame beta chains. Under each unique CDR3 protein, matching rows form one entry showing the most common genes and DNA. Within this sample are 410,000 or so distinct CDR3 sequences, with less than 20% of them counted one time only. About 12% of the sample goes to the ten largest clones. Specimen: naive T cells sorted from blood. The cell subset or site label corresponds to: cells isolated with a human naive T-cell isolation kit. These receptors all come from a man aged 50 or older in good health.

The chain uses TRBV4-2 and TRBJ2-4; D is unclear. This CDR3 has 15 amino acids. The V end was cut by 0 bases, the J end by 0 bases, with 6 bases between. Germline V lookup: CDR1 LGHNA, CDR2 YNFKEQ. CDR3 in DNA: TGTGCCAGCAGCCAAGATACGCTAGCCAAAAACATTCAGTACTTC. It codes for CASSQDTLAKNIQYF.

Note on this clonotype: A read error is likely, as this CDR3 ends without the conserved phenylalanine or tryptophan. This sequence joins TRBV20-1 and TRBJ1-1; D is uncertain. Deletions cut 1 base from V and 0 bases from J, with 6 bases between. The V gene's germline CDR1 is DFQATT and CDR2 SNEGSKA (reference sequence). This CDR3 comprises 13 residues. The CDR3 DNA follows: TGCAGTGCTAGAGGCCTGGTGAACACTGAAGCTTTCCTT. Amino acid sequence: CSARGLVNTEAFL.

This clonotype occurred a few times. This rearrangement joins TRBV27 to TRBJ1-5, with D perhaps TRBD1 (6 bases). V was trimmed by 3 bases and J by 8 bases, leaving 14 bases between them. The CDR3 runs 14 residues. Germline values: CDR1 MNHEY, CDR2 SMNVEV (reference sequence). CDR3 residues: CASSLGLGAKPQHF. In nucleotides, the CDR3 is TGTGCCAGCAGTTTGGGTTTGGGGGCAAAGCCCCAGCATTTT.

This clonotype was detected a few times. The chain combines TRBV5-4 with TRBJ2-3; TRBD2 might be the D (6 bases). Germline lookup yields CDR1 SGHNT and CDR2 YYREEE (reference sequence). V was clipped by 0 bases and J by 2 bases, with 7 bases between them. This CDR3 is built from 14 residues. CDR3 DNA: TGTGCCAGCAGCTTGGCTAGCGCCACAGATACGCAGTATTTT. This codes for CASSLASATDTQYF.

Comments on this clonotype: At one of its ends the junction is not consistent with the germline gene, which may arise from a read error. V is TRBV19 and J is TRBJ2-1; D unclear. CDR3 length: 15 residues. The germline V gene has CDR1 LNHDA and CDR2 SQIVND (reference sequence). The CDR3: CASSMATDSNNEQFF. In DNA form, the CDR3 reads TGTGCCAGTAGTATGGCGACCGACTCCAACAATGAGCAGTTCTTC.

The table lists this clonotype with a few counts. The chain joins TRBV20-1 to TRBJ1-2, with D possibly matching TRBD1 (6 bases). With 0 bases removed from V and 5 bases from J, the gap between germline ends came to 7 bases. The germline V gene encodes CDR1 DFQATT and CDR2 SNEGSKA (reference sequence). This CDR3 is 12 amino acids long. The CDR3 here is CSARDRGYGYTF. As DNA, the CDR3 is TGCAGTGCTAGAGATAGGGGGTATGGCTACACCTTC.

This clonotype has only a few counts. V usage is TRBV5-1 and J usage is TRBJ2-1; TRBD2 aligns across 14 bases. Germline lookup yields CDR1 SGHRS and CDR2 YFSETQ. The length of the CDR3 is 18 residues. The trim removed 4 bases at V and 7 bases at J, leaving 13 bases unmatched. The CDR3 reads CASSPGTSGSLRVNEQFF. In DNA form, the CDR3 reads TGCGCCAGCAGCCCCGGGACTAGCGGGAGTTTGAGGGTTAATGAGCAGTTCTTC. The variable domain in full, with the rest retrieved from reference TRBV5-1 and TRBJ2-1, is KAGVTQTPRYLIKTRGQQVTLSCSPISGHRSVSWYQQTPGQGLQFLFEYFSETQRNKGNFPGRFSGRQFSNSRSEMNVSTLELGDSALYLCASSPGTSGSLRVNEQFFGPGTRLTVL.

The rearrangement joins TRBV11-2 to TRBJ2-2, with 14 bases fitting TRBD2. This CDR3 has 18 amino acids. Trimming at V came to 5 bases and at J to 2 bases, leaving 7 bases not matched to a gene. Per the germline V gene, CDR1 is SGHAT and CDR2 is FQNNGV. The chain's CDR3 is CASSLGLAGGPNTGELFF. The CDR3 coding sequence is TGTGCCAGCAGCCTCGGACTAGCGGGGGGCCCCAACACCGGGGAGCTGTTTTTT.

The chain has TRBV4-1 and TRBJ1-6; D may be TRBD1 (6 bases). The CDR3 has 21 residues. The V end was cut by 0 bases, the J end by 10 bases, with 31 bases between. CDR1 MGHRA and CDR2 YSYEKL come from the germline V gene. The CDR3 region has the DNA TGCGCCAGCAGCCAAGATTGGGCAGGGGTGAAACTCGTTGCGCAGACCTCACCCCTCCACTTT. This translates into CASSQDWAGVKLVAQTSPLHF.

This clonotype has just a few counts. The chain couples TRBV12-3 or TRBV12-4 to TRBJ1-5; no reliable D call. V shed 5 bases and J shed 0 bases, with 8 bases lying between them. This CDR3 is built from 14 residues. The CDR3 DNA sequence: TGTGCCAGCAGTAAAGGGTATAGCAATCAGCCCCAGCATTTT. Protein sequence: CASSKGYSNQPQHF.